This T cell receptor (beta chain) was obtained from a study of blood T cell repertoires in COVID-19. Across the whole study: The analysed material was cDNA or gDNA that came from T cells, B-cell-depleted T cells, or PBMCs.

Authors' processing steps: Estimation of nucleated cell counts relied on the amplification of reference gene primers. Sequenced by immunoSEQ multiplex PCR; TCRdb stores in-frame clones only, minus some. That table furnishes V, J and clone size, whereas the DNA furnished D and trimming. This table holds more than 75,000 clones, 70% to 90% found once. V was trimmed by 2 bases and J by 2 bases, leaving 10 bases between them. Looked up from germline, CDR1 is MNHNY and CDR2 is SVGAGI (reference sequence). This CDR3 region has 15 residues. The TCR originated in an elderly man with active or convalescent COVID-19. The material sequenced was peripheral blood. V usage is TRBV6-6 and J usage is TRBJ2-1; D is uncertain. The CDR3 loop reads CASSYLGGTYNEQFF. The CDR3 region has the DNA TGTGCCAGCAGTTACCTTGGCGGAACCTACAATGAGCAGTTCTTC.